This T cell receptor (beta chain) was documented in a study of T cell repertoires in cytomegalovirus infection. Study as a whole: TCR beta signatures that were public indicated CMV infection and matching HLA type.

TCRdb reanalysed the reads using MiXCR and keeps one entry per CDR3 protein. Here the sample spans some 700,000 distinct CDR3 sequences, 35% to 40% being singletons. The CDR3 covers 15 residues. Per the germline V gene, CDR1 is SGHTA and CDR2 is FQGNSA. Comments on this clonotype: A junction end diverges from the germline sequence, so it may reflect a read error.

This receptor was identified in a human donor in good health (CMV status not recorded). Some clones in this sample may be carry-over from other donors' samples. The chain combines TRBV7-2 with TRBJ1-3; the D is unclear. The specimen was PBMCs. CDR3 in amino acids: CASSSILISGNTVYF. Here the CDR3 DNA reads TGTGCCAGCAGCTCCATCTTGATCTCTGGAAACACCGTATATTTT.